What follows is one TCR beta chain and its context. These data are taken from a study of shared clonotypes between healthy human individuals. Per germline, CDR1 SGHAT and CDR2 FQNNGV. This CDR3 is built from 17 residues. Trimming pared 1 base from V and 0 bases from J, leaving 10 bases between. DNA at about 0.2 ug, 25,000 to 35,000 T cell genomes, went into sorted-subset replicate PCRs. Profiling relied on immunoSEQ multiplex PCR, and the TCRdb table lists in-frame clones only, not all of them. Of 2 million to 3 million clones listed, approximately 92% were seen once; the top ten hold under 0.15%. This TCR was sampled from a man between 18 and 35 years old in good health. This chain links TRBV11-2 with TRBJ2-6; tentative D call: TRBD1 (5 bases). The sequenced sample was naive CD4+ T cells sorted from blood. Sample subset: CD45RA+ positively selected. The CDR3 nucleotides are TGTGCCAGCAGCTTAGCAGGGTTCAGCTCTGGGGCCAACGTCCTGACTTTC. It encodes CASSLAGFSSGANVLTF.